This entry describes one T cell receptor (beta chain). Sequencing was performed with immunoSEQ multiplex PCR; in TCRdb, only in-frame clones are kept and a portion is missing. The sample includes some 100,000 clones, 65% to 90% of them seen just once. This sample was included in a study of blood T cell repertoires in COVID-19. V dropped 4 bases and J dropped 2; count of bases not matched to a gene: 5. Germline CDR1 and CDR2: SNHLY and FYNNEI. The CDR3 sequence is 15 residues long. The clonotype originates from a woman in her forties or fifties who had recovered from COVID-19. The sample consisted of PBMCs or T cells enriched from blood (not recorded which). This chain connects TRBV2 to TRBJ2-5; 9 nucleotides line up with TRBD2. Written as DNA, the CDR3 is TGTGCCAGCAGTGTTATTAGCGGGGGACAAGAGACCCAGTACTTC. Translating gives CASSVISGGQETQYF.